This T cell receptor (beta chain) was retrieved from a study of blood T cell repertoires in COVID-19. For the study at large: Acute and convalescent COVID-19 specimens originated in the United States, Italy and Spain.

With V trimmed by 6 bases and J by 6 bases, 4 bases remained unmatched. Germline V lookup: CDR1 SGHTA, CDR2 FQGNSA. The CDR3 is 13 amino acids. Original methodology: Reference gene primer amplification gave estimated nucleated cell counts. Profiled with immunoSEQ multiplex PCR; TCRdb holds only in-frame clones, not every one. V, J and clone size derive from that table, while D and trimming were established from the DNA sequence. The sample consists of some 300,000 clones, more than 70% of them appearing once. The receptor was derived from a woman aged 30 to 39 who had recovered from COVID-19. The chain joins TRBV7-2 to TRBJ2-2, with 7 bases lining up with TRBD1. The specimen sequenced was peripheral blood. The CDR3 DNA reads TGTGCCAGCAGGGTACAGGGGTCCGGGGAGCTGTTTTTT. Amino acids: CASRVQGSGELFF.